The 25 T cell receptor beta chains given below trace back to one sample, sequenced in a study of shared clonotypes between healthy human individuals. Assay used: immunoSEQ multiplex PCR; TCRdb lists only in-frame clones, some missing. The sample lists 2 million to 2.5 million clones, approximately 96% seen once, with over 0.1% in the top ten. The sequencing sample was made of naive CD4+ T cells sorted from blood. The subset: CD45RA+ positively selected. The receptor set was obtained from a man aged 18 to 29 in good health.

The chain employs TRBV5-1 and TRBJ2-2, with TRBD2 matching over 7 bases. After removal of 4 bases from V and 2 bases from J, the junction contained 8 bases not matched to a gene. The CDR3 is 16 amino acids. Germline CDR1 is SGHRS and CDR2 is YFSETQ. In nucleotides, the CDR3 is TGCGCCAGCAGCGGCGGCCCTAGCGGAAACACCGGGGAGCTGTTTTTT. It codes for CASSGGPSGNTGELFF.

The chain is built from TRBV5-1 and TRBJ2-1; 14 bases map to TRBD2. Germline values: CDR1 SGHRS, CDR2 YFSETQ. The CDR3 extends over 17 amino acids. The J segment lost 7 bases and the V segment lost 4 bases, leaving 10 bases of the junction unmatched. CDR3 in amino acids: CASSAGTSGSGLNEQFF. CDR3 sequence (DNA): TGCGCCAGCAGCGCCGGGACTAGCGGGAGCGGACTAAATGAGCAGTTCTTC.

This clone was picked up one time. V usage is TRBV6-5 and J usage is TRBJ2-5; unclear D gene. CDR1 MNHEY and CDR2 SVGAGI come from the germline V gene. V lost 0 bases, J lost 5 bases, and 13 bases lay in between. The CDR3 loop spans 15 amino acids. This chain's CDR3 is CASSYSIAMVETQYF. CDR3 coding DNA: TGTGCCAGCAGTTACTCGATAGCTATGGTGGAGACCCAGTACTTC.

This chain joins TRBV2 and TRBJ1-1; the D is unclear. V shed 7 bases and J shed 5 bases, with 11 bases lying between them. Germline assignment: CDR1 SNHLY and CDR2 FYNNEI. This CDR3 is 12 amino acids long. CDR3 DNA sequence: TGTGCCAGCACCACTCGTAGGACTGAAGCTTTCTTT. This sequence encodes CASTTRRTEAFF.

This CDR3 reads CASSYWGPSNSPLHF. CDR3 nucleotides: TGTGCCAGCAGTTACTGGGGCCCGTCCAATTCACCCCTCCACTTT. This chain joins TRBV6-5 and TRBJ1-6; perhaps TRBD1 as D (5 bases). CDR1 is MNHEY, CDR2 SVGAGI, per germline. The CDR3 is 15 residues long. V was shortened by 1 base and J by 7 bases, with 11 bases between the two germline ends.

This chain uses TRBV7-9 with TRBJ1-2; D possibly corresponds to TRBD1 (5 bases). The ends were cut back, 5 bases at V and 8 bases at J, with 15 bases in the middle. The CDR3 is 13 residues long. CDR1 SEHNR and CDR2 FQNEAQ come from the germline V gene (reference sequence). CDR3 nucleotides: TGTGCCAGCAGCCCACAGGCGGCTCAGGGCTACACCTTC. Protein sequence: CASSPQAAQGYTF. Looking up the rest from reference TRBV7-9 and TRBJ1-2 gives the full variable domain: DTGVSQNPRHKITKRGQNVTFRCDPISEHNRLYWYRQTLGQGPEFLTYFQNEAQLEKSRLLSDRFSAERPKGSFSTLEIQRTEQGDSAMYLCASSPQAAQGYTFGSGTRLTVV.

The genes are TRBV4-1 and TRBJ1-1; D gene uncertain. The CDR3 totals 15 residues. V was cut by 0 bases and J by 5 bases, with 13 bases left in between. Germline loops: CDR1 MGHRA, CDR2 YSYEKL. The DNA for the CDR3 is TGCGCCAGCAGCCAAGATCGAGGAGGTGGGACTGAAGCTTTCTTT. It codes for CASSQDRGGGTEAFF.

The rearrangement uses TRBV6-6 and TRBJ1-1; the match to TRBD1 covers 9 bases. V dropped 5 bases and J dropped 4; count of bases not matched to a gene: 8. Germline V gene sequence: CDR1 MNHNY, CDR2 SVGAGI (reference sequence). The CDR3 is made up of 15 amino acids. The CDR3 DNA sequence: TGTGCCAGCAGTACGACAGGGGGTAGGACCACTGAAGCTTTCTTT. This sequence encodes CASSTTGGRTTEAFF.

This clone has a single count. This chain connects TRBV5-4 to TRBJ1-1, with D possibly being TRBD1 (6 bases). CDR3 length: 16 residues. Per the germline V gene, CDR1 is SGHNT and CDR2 is YYREEE (reference sequence). V was trimmed by 0 bases and J by 1 base, leaving 13 bases between them. CDR3 in DNA: TGTGCCAGCAGCTTGGCCGGTGGAGGGGGGAACACTGAAGCTTTCTTT. Protein sequence: CASSLAGGGGNTEAFF.

This chain uses TRBV29-1 with TRBJ1-1; the D is unclear. Germline loops: CDR1 SQVTM, CDR2 ANQGSEA. CDR3 length: 12 amino acids. The ends were cut back, 7 bases at V and 5 bases at J, with 14 bases in the middle. The CDR3 sequence: CSAVRAWTEAFF. The CDR3 DNA follows: TGCAGCGCCGTGAGGGCTTGGACTGAAGCTTTCTTT. Together with reference TRBV29-1 and TRBJ1-1, the CDR3 gives the full variable domain: SAVISQKPSRDICQRGTSLTIQCQVDSQVTMMFWYRQQPGQSLTLIATANQGSEATYESGFVIDKFPISRPNLTFSTLTVSNMSPEDSSIYLCSAVRAWTEAFFGQGTRLTVV.

This rearrangement joins TRBV2 to TRBJ2-5, with a weak D call TRBD2 (7 bases). CDR3 length equals 15 residues. From germline, CDR1 is SNHLY and CDR2 FYNNEI. V gave up 2 bases and J gave up 5 bases, with 15 bases separating them. This CDR3 reads CASSENTGGRETQYF. In nucleotides, the CDR3 is TGTGCCAGCAGTGAAAACACGGGGGGCCGGGAGACCCAGTACTTC.

This rearrangement joins TRBV28 to TRBJ2-5; 7 bases line up with TRBD1. There are 13 residues in the CDR3. With V trimmed by 6 bases and J by 3 bases, 4 bases remained unmatched. Germline CDR1 MDHEN, CDR2 SYDVKM. CDR3 nucleotides: TGTGCCAGCAGCCCGGGACAGAAAGAGACCCAGTACTTC. Translating it yields CASSPGQKETQYF.

This sequence joins TRBV28 and TRBJ1-1; D ambiguous. Trimming stripped 10 bases from V and 3 bases from J, with 15 bases between. The CDR3 has 13 residues. Germline V CDR1 and CDR2: MDHEN, SYDVKM. The CDR3 bases are TGTGCCATCGAGACCAAGAAATACACTGAAGCTTTCTTT. As protein: CAIETKKYTEAFF. The full variable domain, with the rest looked up from reference TRBV28 and TRBJ1-1, is DVKVTQSSRYLVKRTGEKVFLECVQDMDHENMFWYRQDPGLGLRLIYFSYDVKMKEKGDIPEGYSVSREKKERFSLILESASTNQTSMYLCAIETKKYTEAFFGQGTRLTVV.

The rearrangement links TRBV5-1 to TRBJ2-5, with TRBD2 as a possible D gene (6 bases). Germline V gene data show CDR1 as SGHRS and CDR2 as YFSETQ. Trimming removed 2 bases at V and 5 bases at J, with 16 bases between. The CDR3 is 15 amino acids. The CDR3, as DNA: TGCGCCAGCAGCTTTTTCGGGGGAGTAGGGGAGACCCAGTACTTC. Translating it yields CASSFFGGVGETQYF.

The chain combines TRBV30 with TRBJ1-6; D unresolved. In germline, CDR1 is GTSNPN, CDR2 SVGIG (reference sequence). This CDR3 spans 15 amino acids. Trimming stripped 3 bases from V and 7 bases from J, with 16 bases between. The CDR3 here is CAWRSLEVFNSPLHF. For the CDR3, the DNA is TGTGCCTGGAGATCCCTAGAGGTTTTCAATTCACCCCTCCACTTT.

The chain has TRBV5-3 and TRBJ2-4, with no clear D. TRBV5-3 counts as an open reading frame of uncertain function. This CDR3 has 15 residues. The germline V and J ends were trimmed by 1 base and 1 base, with 9 bases remaining between them. DNA of the CDR3: TGTGCCAGAAGCTTGTACGCCTCGGCCAAAAACATTCAGTACTTC. Protein sequence: CARSLYASAKNIQYF.

The chain links TRBV4-1 to TRBJ1-2; D gene ambiguous. Germline V gene data show CDR1 as MGHRA and CDR2 as YSYEKL. This CDR3 is built from 14 residues. The V and J ends lost 4 bases and 4 bases respectively, with 13 bases between them. In nucleotides, the CDR3 is TGCGCCAGCAGCCCGCCTTTATGGACCTATGGCTACACCTTC. It encodes CASSPPLWTYGYTF.

The V and J genes are TRBV5-4 and TRBJ1-3; D call uncertain. Deletions cut 3 bases from V and 4 bases from J, with 5 bases between. The germline CDR1 and CDR2 sequences are SGHNT and YYREEE (reference sequence). This CDR3 spans 12 amino acids. The CDR3 nucleotides are TGTGCCAGCAGCTCGGCCGGAAACACCATATATTTT. Translating it yields CASSSAGNTIYF.

The chain employs TRBV2 and TRBJ2-3; D unclear. There are 13 residues in the CDR3. CDR1 SNHLY and CDR2 FYNNEI come from the germline V gene. The ends were cut back, 7 bases at V and 2 bases at J, with 10 bases in the middle. The CDR3 coding sequence is TGTGCCAGCAATCTGCTTCCCACAGATACGCAGTATTTT. Translation: CASNLLPTDTQYF.

The chain joins TRBV10-2 to TRBJ2-7, with D perhaps TRBD1 (5 bases). V lost 4 bases to trimming and J lost 4 bases, with 17 bases between them. The CDR3 runs to 15 residues. The germline CDR1 and CDR2 sequences are WSHSY and SAAADI. The CDR3 DNA sequence: TGCGCCAGCAGTGCTCGAAGGGCAGGACATTACGAGCAGTACTTC. This sequence encodes CASSARRAGHYEQYF.

The gene calls are TRBV19 and TRBJ2-7; D tentatively fits TRBD1 or TRBD2 (5 bases each). Germline V gene lookup returns CDR1 LNHDA and CDR2 SQIVND (reference sequence). This CDR3 contains 14 residues. Between the trimmed V and J ends, which lost 9 bases and 3 bases, there was a span of 18 bases. The CDR3 protein is CASSEGPTYYEQYF. Written as DNA, the CDR3 is TGTGCCAGCAGTGAGGGACCGACCTACTACGAGCAGTACTTC.

This chain joins TRBV11-2 and TRBJ2-5, with 16 bases matching TRBD2. The length of the CDR3 is 19 residues. Germline loops: CDR1 SGHAT, CDR2 FQNNGV. Trimming took 1 base from V and 1 from J; bases not matched to a gene: 6. CDR3 in DNA: TGTGCCAGCAGCTTAGGTTGGGGACTAGCGGGAGGGGGCCAAGAGACCCAGTACTTC. Amino acid sequence: CASSLGWGLAGGGQETQYF.

Concerning this clone: At the DNA level, this CDR3 is encoded by other sequences in the same sample as well. This rearrangement joins TRBV2 to TRBJ1-6; D gene ambiguous. Trimming took off 7 bases at V and 8 bases at J, with 6 bases between the two ends. Looked up from germline, CDR1 is SNHLY and CDR2 is FYNNEI. The CDR3 is made up of 11 amino acids. The CDR3 sequence: CASTSDSPLHF. In DNA, the CDR3 is TGTGCCAGCACCTCTGATTCACCCCTCCACTTT.

On this clone itself: This CDR3 is also generated by other DNA sequences in the sample. The rearrangement links TRBV11-2 to TRBJ1-3; a weak D match, TRBD1 (6 bases). In germline, CDR1 is SGHAT, CDR2 FQNNGV. Trimming removed 4 bases at V and 4 bases at J, with 11 bases between. This CDR3 is built from 14 residues. The CDR3 sequence: CASSSQGSGNTIYF. The CDR3 DNA reads TGTGCCAGCAGCTCACAGGGTTCCGGAAACACCATATATTTT. Using reference TRBV11-2 and TRBJ1-3 for the parts outside the CDR3, the full variable domain is EAGVAQSPRYKIIEKRQSVAFWCNPISGHATLYWYQQILGQGPKLLIQFQNNGVVDDSQLPKDRFSAERLKGVDSTLKIQPAKLEDSAVYLCASSSQGSGNTIYFGEGSWLTVV.

The chain carries TRBV28 and TRBJ1-2; tentative D call: TRBD1 (5 bases). This CDR3 has 13 residues. Germline V gene lookup returns CDR1 MDHEN and CDR2 SYDVKM. V gave up 6 bases and J gave up 4 bases, with 12 bases separating them. The CDR3 DNA reads TGTGCCAGCAGATCGACAGTAAGCTATGGCTACACCTTC. Protein: CASRSTVSYGYTF.